This TCR beta chain was captured in a study of shared clonotypes between healthy human individuals. Study context: The study used three CD4 naive, three CD4 memory, two CD8 naive and one CD8 memory plate per donor.

Regarding the study as a whole: Between a handful of donors, naive CD4 clonotypes were shared at a level of around 4.9%.

This clone appeared a few times. What it binds is unknown. For sorted subsets, roughly 210 ng DNA per replicate equaled some 27,000 T cell genomes. Sequencing was performed with immunoSEQ multiplex PCR; in TCRdb, only in-frame clones are kept and a portion is missing. The sample consists of some 2,400,000 clones, approximately 94% of them appearing once. The source material was naive CD4+ T cells sorted from blood. Documented subset: CD45RA+ positively selected. The TCR sequence derives from a man aged 18 to 30 in good health.

In DNA, the CDR3 is TGTGCCAGCAGCTTACCCGGACCATATAATTCACCCCTCCACTTT. It translates to CASSLPGPYNSPLHF. The rearrangement links TRBV7-9 to TRBJ1-6, with no clear D. Germline CDR1 reads SEHNR; CDR2 reads FQNEAQ (reference sequence). Trimming took off 2 bases at V and 4 bases at J, with 9 bases between the two ends. This CDR3 is built from 15 residues. Based on the CDR3 plus reference TRBV7-9 and TRBJ1-6, the full variable domain is DTGVSQNPRHKITKRGQNVTFRCDPISEHNRLYWYRQTLGQGPEFLTYFQNEAQLEKSRLLSDRFSAERPKGSFSTLEIQRTEQGDSAMYLCASSLPGPYNSPLHFGNGTRLTVT.